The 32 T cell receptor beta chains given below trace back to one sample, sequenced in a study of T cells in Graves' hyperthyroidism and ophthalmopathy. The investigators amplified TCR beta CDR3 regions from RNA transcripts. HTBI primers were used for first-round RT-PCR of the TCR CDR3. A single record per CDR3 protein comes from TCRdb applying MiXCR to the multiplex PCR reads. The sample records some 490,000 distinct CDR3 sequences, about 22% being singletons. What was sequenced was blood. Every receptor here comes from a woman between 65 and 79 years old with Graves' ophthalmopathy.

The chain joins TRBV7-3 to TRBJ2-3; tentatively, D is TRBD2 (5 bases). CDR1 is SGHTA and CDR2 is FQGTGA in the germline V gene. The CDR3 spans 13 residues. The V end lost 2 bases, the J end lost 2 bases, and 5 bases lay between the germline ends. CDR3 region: CASSLDYTDTQYF. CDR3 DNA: TGTGCCAGCAGCTTAGACTACACAGATACGCAGTATTTT. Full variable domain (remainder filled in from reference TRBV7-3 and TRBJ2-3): GAGVSQTPSNKVTEKGKYVELRCDPISGHTALYWYRQSLGQGPEFLIYFQGTGAADDSGLPNDRFFAVRPEGSVSTLKIQRTERGDSAVYLCASSLDYTDTQYFGPGTRLTVL.

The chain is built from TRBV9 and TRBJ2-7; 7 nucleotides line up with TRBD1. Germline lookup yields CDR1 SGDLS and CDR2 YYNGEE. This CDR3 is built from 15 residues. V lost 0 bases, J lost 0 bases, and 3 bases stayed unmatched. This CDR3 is CASSVGGQLSYEQYF. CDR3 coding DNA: TGTGCCAGCAGCGTAGGGGGACAGCTCTCCTACGAGCAGTACTTC. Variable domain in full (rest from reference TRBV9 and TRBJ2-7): DSGVTQTPKHLITATGQRVTLRCSPRSGDLSVYWYQQSLDQGLQFLIQYYNGEERAKGNILERFSAQQFPDLHSELNLSSLELGDSALYFCASSVGGQLSYEQYFGPGTRLTVT.

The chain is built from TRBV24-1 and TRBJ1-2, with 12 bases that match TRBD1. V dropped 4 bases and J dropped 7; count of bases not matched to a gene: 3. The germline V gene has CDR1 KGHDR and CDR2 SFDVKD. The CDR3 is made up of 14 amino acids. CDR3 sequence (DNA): TGTGCCACCAGTGAAGGGACAGGGGGCGGTGGCTACACCTTC. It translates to CATSEGTGGGGYTF.

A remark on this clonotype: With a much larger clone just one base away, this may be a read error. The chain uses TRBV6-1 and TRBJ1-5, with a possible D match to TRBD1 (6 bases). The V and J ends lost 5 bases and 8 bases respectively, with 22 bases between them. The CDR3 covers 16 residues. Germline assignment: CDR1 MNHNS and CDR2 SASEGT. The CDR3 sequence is CASSLSTGTTNKPQHF. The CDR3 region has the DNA TGTGCCAGCAGTCTTTCTACCGGGACAACAAATAAGCCCCAGCATTTT.

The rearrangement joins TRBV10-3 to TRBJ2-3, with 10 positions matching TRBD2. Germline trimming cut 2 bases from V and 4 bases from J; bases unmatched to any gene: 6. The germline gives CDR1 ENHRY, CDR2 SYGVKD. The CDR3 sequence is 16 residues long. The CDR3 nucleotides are TGTGCCATCAGTGAGCGAAGCGGGAGGGCCCCAGATACGCAGTATTTT. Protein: CAISERSGRAPDTQYF.

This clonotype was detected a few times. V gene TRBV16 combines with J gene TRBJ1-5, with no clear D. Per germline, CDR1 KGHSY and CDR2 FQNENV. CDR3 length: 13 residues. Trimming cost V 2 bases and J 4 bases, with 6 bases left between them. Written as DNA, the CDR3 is TGTGCCAGCAGCCAAATCTCTAATCAGCCCCAGCATTTT. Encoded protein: CASSQISNQPQHF.

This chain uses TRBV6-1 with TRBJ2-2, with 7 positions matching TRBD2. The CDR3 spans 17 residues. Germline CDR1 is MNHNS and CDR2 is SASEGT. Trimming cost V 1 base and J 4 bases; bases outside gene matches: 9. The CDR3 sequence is CASSEVWAGAGTGELFF. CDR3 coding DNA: TGTGCCAGCAGTGAAGTATGGGCGGGAGCGGGCACCGGGGAGCTGTTTTTT.

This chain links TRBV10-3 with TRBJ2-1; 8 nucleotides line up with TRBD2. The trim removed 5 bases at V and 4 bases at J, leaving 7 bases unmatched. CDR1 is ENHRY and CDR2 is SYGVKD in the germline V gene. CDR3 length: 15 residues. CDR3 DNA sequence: TGTGCCATCAGTACCGGGACTAGGTCATACAATGAGCAGTTCTTC. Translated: CAISTGTRSYNEQFF.

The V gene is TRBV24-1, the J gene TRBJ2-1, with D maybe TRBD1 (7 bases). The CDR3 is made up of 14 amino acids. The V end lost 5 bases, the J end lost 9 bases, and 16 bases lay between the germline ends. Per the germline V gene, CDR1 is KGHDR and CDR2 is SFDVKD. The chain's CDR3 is CATSGRGVRFEQFF. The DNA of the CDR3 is TGTGCCACCAGTGGCAGGGGGGTTCGTTTTGAGCAGTTCTTC.

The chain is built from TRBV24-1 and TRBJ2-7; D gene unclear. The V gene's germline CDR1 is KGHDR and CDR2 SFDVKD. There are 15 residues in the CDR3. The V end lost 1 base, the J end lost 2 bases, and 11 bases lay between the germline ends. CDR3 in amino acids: CATSDLIAETYEQYF. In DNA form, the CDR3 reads TGTGCCACCAGTGATTTAATCGCGGAGACCTACGAGCAGTACTTC.

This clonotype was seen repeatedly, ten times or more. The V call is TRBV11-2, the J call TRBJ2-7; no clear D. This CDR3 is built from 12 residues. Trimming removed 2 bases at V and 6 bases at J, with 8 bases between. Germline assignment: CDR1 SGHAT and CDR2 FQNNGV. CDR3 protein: CASSLTMGEQYF. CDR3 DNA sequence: TGTGCCAGCAGCTTAACCATGGGCGAGCAGTACTTC.

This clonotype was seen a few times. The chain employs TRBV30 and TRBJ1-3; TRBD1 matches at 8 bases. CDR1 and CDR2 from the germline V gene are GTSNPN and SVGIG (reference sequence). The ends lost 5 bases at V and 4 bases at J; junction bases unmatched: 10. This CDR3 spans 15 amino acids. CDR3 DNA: TGTGCCTGGTACCCCGGACAGGGCGTAGGAAACACCATATATTTT. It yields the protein CAWYPGQGVGNTIYF.

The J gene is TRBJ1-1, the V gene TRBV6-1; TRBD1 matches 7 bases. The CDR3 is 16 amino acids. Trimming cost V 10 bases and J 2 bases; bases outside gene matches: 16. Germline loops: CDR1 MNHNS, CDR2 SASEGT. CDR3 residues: CATSRDRRPSNTEAFF. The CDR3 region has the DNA TGTGCCACCTCCCGGGACAGACGCCCGTCCAACACTGAAGCTTTCTTT.

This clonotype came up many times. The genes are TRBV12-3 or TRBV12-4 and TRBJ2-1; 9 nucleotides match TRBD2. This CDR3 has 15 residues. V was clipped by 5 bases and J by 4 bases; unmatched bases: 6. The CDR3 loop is CASSHSGGTYNEQFF. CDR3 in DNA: TGTGCCAGCAGTCATAGCGGGGGAACTTACAATGAGCAGTTCTTC.

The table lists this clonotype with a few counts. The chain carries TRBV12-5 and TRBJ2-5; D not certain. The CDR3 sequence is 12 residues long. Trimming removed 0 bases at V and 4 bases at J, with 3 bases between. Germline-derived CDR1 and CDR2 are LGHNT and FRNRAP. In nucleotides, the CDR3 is TGTGCTAGTGGTTTGGTAATAGAGACCCAGTACTTC. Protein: CASGLVIETQYF. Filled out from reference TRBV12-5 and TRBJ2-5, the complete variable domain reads DARVTQTPRHKVTEMGQEVTMRCQPILGHNTVFWYRQTMMQGLELLAYFRNRAPLDDSGMPKDRFSAEMPDATLATLKIQPSEPRDSAVYFCASGLVIETQYFGPGTRLLVL.

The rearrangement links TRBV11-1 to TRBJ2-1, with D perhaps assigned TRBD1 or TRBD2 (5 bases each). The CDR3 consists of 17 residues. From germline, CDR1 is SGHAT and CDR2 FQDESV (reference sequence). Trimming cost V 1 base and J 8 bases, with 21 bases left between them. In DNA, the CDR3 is TGTGCCAGCAGCTTAGAAGTCCTGCCGAGGGGCAAAGATGAGCAGTTCTTC. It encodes CASSLEVLPRGKDEQFF.

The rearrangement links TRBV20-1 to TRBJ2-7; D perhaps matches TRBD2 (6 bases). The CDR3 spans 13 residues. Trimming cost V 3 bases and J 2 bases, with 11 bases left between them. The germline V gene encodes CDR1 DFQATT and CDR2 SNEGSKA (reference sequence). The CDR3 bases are TGCAGTGCTAGTAGGTCGGGGGCCTACGAGCAGTACTTC. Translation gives CSASRSGAYEQYF.

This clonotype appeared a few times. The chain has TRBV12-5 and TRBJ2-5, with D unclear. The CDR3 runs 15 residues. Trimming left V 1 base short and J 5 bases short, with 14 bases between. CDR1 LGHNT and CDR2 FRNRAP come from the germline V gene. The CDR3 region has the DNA TGTGCTAGTGGTTTGGGCACCCGGGTAGGGGAGACCCAGTACTTC. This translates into CASGLGTRVGETQYF. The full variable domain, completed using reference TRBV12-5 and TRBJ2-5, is DARVTQTPRHKVTEMGQEVTMRCQPILGHNTVFWYRQTMMQGLELLAYFRNRAPLDDSGMPKDRFSAEMPDATLATLKIQPSEPRDSAVYFCASGLGTRVGETQYFGPGTRLLVL.

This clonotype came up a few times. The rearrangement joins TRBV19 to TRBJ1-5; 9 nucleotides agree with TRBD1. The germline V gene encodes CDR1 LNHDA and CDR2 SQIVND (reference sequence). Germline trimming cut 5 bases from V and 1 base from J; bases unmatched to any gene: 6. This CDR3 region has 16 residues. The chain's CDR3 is CASSLRQGESNQPQHF. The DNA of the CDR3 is TGTGCCAGTAGTCTCCGACAGGGGGAAAGCAATCAGCCCCAGCATTTT.

The CDR3: CASSDRTGNSPLHF. The CDR3 DNA reads TGTGCCAGCAGTGACAGGACAGGAAATTCACCCCTCCACTTT. The chain carries TRBV12-3 or TRBV12-4 and TRBJ1-6; 7 nucleotides line up with TRBD1. With V trimmed by 5 bases and J by 7 bases, 5 bases remained unmatched. The CDR3 spans 14 residues.

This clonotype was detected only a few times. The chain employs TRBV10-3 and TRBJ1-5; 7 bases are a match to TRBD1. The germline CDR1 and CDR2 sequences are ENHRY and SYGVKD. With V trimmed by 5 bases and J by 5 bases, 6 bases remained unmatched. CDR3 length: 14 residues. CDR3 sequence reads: CAISLQGTDQPQHF. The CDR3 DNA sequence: TGTGCCATCAGTTTACAGGGGACTGATCAGCCCCAGCATTTT.

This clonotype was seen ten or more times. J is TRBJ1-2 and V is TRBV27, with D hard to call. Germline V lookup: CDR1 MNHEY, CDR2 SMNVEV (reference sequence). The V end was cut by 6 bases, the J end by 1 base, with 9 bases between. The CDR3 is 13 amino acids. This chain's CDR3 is CASRDTFNYGYTF. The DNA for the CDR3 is TGTGCCAGCAGAGACACGTTTAACTATGGCTACACCTTC.

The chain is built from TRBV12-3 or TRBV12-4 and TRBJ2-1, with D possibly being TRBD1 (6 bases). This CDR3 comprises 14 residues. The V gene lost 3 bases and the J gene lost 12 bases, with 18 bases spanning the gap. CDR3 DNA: TGTGCCAGCAGTTTTGGGGACACGAACCAGCCGCAGTTCTTC. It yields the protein CASSFGDTNQPQFF.

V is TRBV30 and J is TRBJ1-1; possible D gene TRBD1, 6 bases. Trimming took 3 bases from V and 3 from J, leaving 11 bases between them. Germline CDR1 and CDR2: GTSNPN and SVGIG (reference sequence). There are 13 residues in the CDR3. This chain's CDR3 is CAWRRDIYTEAFF. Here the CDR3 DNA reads TGTGCCTGGAGGCGGGACATCTACACTGAAGCTTTCTTT.

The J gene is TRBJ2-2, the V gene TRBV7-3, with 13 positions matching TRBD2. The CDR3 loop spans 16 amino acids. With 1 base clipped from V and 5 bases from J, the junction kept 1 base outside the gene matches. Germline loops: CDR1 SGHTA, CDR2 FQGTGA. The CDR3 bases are TGTGCCAGCAGCTTAAGGACTAGCGGGAGTACCGGGGAGCTGTTTTTT. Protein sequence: CASSLRTSGSTGELFF.

The CDR3, as DNA: TGTGCCAGCAATTTTAATGGACTAGCCCTCGCAGATACGCAGTATTTT. Translating it yields CASNFNGLALADTQYF. This chain connects TRBV2 to TRBJ2-3, with 8 bases aligning to TRBD2. CDR1 and CDR2 from the germline V gene are SNHLY and FYNNEI. J lost 4 bases, V lost 7 bases, and 13 bases had no gene match. The CDR3 has 16 residues.

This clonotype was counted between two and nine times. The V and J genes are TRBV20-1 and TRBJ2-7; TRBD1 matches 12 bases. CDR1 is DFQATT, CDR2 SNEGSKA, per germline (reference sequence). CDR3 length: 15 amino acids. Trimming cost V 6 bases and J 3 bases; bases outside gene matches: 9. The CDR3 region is CSAQGGTGGIYEQYF. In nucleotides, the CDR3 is TGCAGTGCACAAGGGGGGACAGGGGGCATCTACGAGCAGTACTTC.

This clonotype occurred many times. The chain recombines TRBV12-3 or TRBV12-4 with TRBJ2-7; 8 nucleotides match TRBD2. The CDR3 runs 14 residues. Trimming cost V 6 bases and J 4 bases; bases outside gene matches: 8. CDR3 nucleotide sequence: TGTGCCAGCAGCAACGGGGGGGCGGGATACGAGCAGTACTTC. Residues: CASSNGGAGYEQYF.

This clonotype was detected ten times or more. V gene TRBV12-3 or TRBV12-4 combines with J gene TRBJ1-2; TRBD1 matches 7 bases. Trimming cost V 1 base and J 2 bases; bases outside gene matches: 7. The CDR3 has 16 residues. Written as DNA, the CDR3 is TGTGCCAGCAGTTTAGGGGCAGGGGGGGACAACTATGGCTACACCTTC. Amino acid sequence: CASSLGAGGDNYGYTF.

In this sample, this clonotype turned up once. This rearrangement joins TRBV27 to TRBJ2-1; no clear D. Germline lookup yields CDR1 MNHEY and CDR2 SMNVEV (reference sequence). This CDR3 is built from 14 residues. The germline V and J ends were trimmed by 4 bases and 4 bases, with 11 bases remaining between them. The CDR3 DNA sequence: TGTGCCAGCAGTTCTCAGAGCCCTTACAATGAGCAGTTCTTC. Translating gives CASSSQSPYNEQFF.

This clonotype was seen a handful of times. CDR3 sequence: CASKRGMGTEAFF. The DNA for the CDR3 is TGTGCCAGCAAAAGGGGAATGGGCACTGAAGCTTTCTTT. The V call is TRBV7-3, the J call TRBJ1-1; D may be TRBD1 (5 bases). The CDR3 loop spans 13 amino acids. Looked up from germline, CDR1 is SGHTA and CDR2 is FQGTGA. The ends were cut back, 7 bases at V and 4 bases at J, with 13 bases in the middle.

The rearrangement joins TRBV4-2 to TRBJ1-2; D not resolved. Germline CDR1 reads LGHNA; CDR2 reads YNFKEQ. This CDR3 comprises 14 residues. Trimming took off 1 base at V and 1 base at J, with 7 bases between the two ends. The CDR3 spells CASSQVSDNYGYTF. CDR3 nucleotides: TGTGCCAGCAGCCAAGTATCGGATAACTATGGCTACACCTTC.